This T cell receptor beta chain was identified in a study of blood T cell repertoires in COVID-19. Sequenced by immunoSEQ multiplex PCR; TCRdb stores in-frame clones only, minus some. The sample carries about 80,000 clones, approximately 85% recorded once. This CDR3 has 16 residues. Between the trimmed V and J ends, which lost 0 bases and 0 bases, there was a span of 9 bases. The germline V gene has CDR1 SGHNT and CDR2 YENEEA. The chain joins TRBV11-3 to TRBJ2-1; no definite D call. Sequences were obtained from peripheral blood. The clonotype was recovered from a man between 50 and 59 years old with COVID-19, enrolled during active disease. CDR3 amino acids: CASSLDPRSSYNEQFF. The CDR3 nucleotides are TGTGCCAGCAGCTTAGACCCCCGTAGCTCCTACAATGAGCAGTTCTTC.